One T cell receptor beta chain is described in this entry. This receptor's antigen is unknown. Base qualities are missing; no much larger clone stands one base away. The data stem from a study of blood T cell repertoires in COVID-19 (dated by TCRdb to the early 2020s). Context from the whole study: Samples covering the acute and convalescent phases of COVID-19 were provided by collaborators in the United States, Italy and Spain. The material from the prospective study consisted of cDNA or gDNA derived from T cells, B-cell-depleted T cells, or PBMCs. Subjects who had been exposed to COVID-19, were actively infected with it, or had recovered from it provided the deeply sampled blood TCRbeta repertoires that made up the dataset. The repertoires were made available in a free public database intended to serve as a resource for research on the immune response to SARS-CoV-2. Samples came from the ongoing ImmuneRACE study (first 160 participants) plus 1,254 subjects from 6 global collaborators. A de-identified subject ID, COVID-19 status, age in years and sex were almost always included in the sample metadata. HLA class I and class II types, where available, came from metadata supplied by the sample provider rather than from assay-based typing. Paper-wide results and their limitations: The quantity of clinical and demographic metadata differed by source and by participant and was supplied without curation.

Each collaborating institution followed its own protocols to collect whole blood in K2EDTA tubes. For TCRbeta analysis, collaborator samples were shipped as frozen whole blood, as isolated PBMCs, or as DNA extracted from either sample type. TCRbeta CDR3 regions were amplified from genomic DNA using the immunoSEQ Assay, a bias-controlled multiplex PCR. Per the authors' processing: Within the assay, amplification of reference gene primers was used to estimate how many nucleated cells each sample contained. To quantify the absolute abundance of each unique TCRbeta CDR3 rearrangement, sequence reads were collapsed and filtered. For each sample, productive Simpson clonality was calculated by taking the square root of Simpson's diversity index across productive rearrangements. TCRdb retrieved this table from immuneACCESS and kept in-frame rearrangements only. Not all clones are present; in checked studies, unresolved V genes account for under half, and no reason is known for the remainder. Clone size and V and J calls were adopted from that table, with D and trimming inferred from the DNA. Within this sample are about 120,000 clones, with approximately 83% of them counted one time only. The leading ten clones occupy about a tenth of the sample.

The trim is 0 bases for V and 2 bases for J, with a gap of 7 bases between the germline ends. In the germline V gene (reference sequence), CDR1 corresponds to LGHDT and CDR2 to YNNKEL. Measured from the cysteine to the phenylalanine, the CDR3 is 14 residues long. Only CDR3 DNA is held: 42 bases, read in frame from base 1. Material for sequencing was peripheral blood. The chain links TRBV3-1 (or the pseudogene TRBV3-2) with TRBJ1-1; perhaps TRBD1 is the D gene, with 5 bases matching. The clonotype originates from a man older than 75 with acute or convalescent COVID-19. The nucleotide sequence reads as follows: TGTGCCAGCAGCCAAGACCAGGGTAACACTGAAGCTTTCTTT. Protein translation: CASSQDQGNTEAFF.